Listed below are T cell receptor beta chains from one sample, sequenced in a study of T cells in Graves' hyperthyroidism and ophthalmopathy. TCRdb independently ran MiXCR on the multiplex PCR reads; one entry per CDR3 protein. The sample has 460,000 or so distinct CDR3 sequences; approximately 15% are singletons. The sequenced material came from blood. The receptors originated from a woman between 18 and 29 years old with Graves' hyperthyroidism. Both conserved end residues are part of each CDR3. D genes are given only for firm matches. Expanded clones get a size class; other rows say once, few or many, or leave the size out.

CDR3nt,CDR3aa,v_gene,abundance,d_gene,j_gene
TGTGCCAGCGGGTACAGTTTAACTTTCTTT,CASGYSLTFF,TRBV12-3/TRBV12-4,many,-,TRBJ1-1
TGTGCCAGCAGTTTCACAGGGTTGAGCAACTATGGCTACACCTTC,CASSFTGLSNYGYTF,TRBV27,many,-,TRBJ1-2
TGTGCCAGCAGTCAGGGGTCTGAGCACGAGACCCAGTACTTC,CASSQGSEHETQYF,TRBV12-3/TRBV12-4,many,-,TRBJ2-5
TGTGCCAGCAGTTTAGAGGGGAGCAATCAGCCCCAGTATTTT,CASSLEGSNQPQYF,TRBV12-3/TRBV12-4,-,-,TRBJ2-3
TGTGCCAGCAGCCAAATCCCCCCTTCGCGGAATGAGCAGTTCTTC,CASSQIPPSRNEQFF,TRBV14,-,-,TRBJ2-1
TGTGCCAGCAGCTTCACAGGAGGGGTGGCCGGGGAGCTGTTTTTT,CASSFTGGVAGELFF,TRBV7-3,many,-,TRBJ2-2
TGTGCCAGCACCCCAAGAGGGAAAGCTGACACCGGGGAGCTGTTTTTT,CASTPRGKADTGELFF,TRBV2,many,-,TRBJ2-2
TGTGCCAGCAACAAATACAATGAGCAGTTCTTC,CASNKYNEQFF,TRBV6-2/TRBV6-3,many,-,TRBJ2-1
TGTGCCAGTGGGAAGGACAGGATATCCACCGGGGAGCTGTTTTTT,CASGKDRISTGELFF,TRBV19,many,TRBD1,TRBJ2-2
TGCAGTGCTAGAGGGGCTTTAGCGGGAGCCGGTTACAATGAGCAGTTCTTC,CSARGALAGAGYNEQFF,TRBV20-1,few,TRBD2,TRBJ2-1
TGTGCCAGCTCACCGCGAGGGATCGACACTGAAGCTTTCTTT,CASSPRGIDTEAFF,TRBV18,many,-,TRBJ1-1
TGTGCCAGCAGCTTCGGGACTAGCGGGAGGATCAATGAGCAGTTCTTC,CASSFGTSGRINEQFF,TRBV11-2,many,TRBD2,TRBJ2-1
TGTGCCACCAGTGAGGGCAGGGAAGATGGCTACACCTTC,CATSEGREDGYTF,TRBV24-1,many,-,TRBJ1-2
TGTGCCAGCAGCTTTCTGCACGAGCAGTACTTC,CASSFLHEQYF,TRBV7-2,few,-,TRBJ2-7
TGTGCCAGCAGACCGGACGGGACTGCAACAGATACGCAGTATTTT,CASRPDGTATDTQYF,TRBV27,many,-,TRBJ2-3
TGCGCCAGCAAAGGCAGGACAACTAAGGCACCCAAAGAGACCCAGTACTTC,CASKGRTTKAPKETQYF,TRBV5-1,many,-,TRBJ2-5
TGTGCCAGCAGCTTAGTTTCCGACACTGAAGCTTTCTTT,CASSLVSDTEAFF,TRBV11-2,many,-,TRBJ1-1
TGTGCCAGCAGTAAGACTAGCGGGGCCTCCTACGAGCAGTACTTC,CASSKTSGASYEQYF,TRBV6-1,many,TRBD2,TRBJ2-7
TGCGCCAGCAGGCCCCCCGGGACAGGGGCGGCCACCGGGGAGCTGTTTTTT,CASRPPGTGAATGELFF,TRBV5-1,many,TRBD1,TRBJ2-2
TGTGCCAGCAGCTCCGCCCCGGGACAGAAGAACACTGAAGCTTTCTTT,CASSSAPGQKNTEAFF,TRBV7-9,many,TRBD1,TRBJ1-1
TGTGCCAGCAGCGTAGCACCTAATGAAAAACTGTTTTTT,CASSVAPNEKLFF,TRBV9,many,-,TRBJ1-4
TGTGCCAGCAGCGGCCTTGGAAACACCATATATTTT,CASSGLGNTIYF,TRBV2,many,-,TRBJ1-3
TGCAGCGTTGAAGATCATCGTACAGGCTCCTACAATGAGCAGTTCTTC,CSVEDHRTGSYNEQFF,TRBV29-1,few,-,TRBJ2-1
TGTGCCAGCACCATGGTAGGGGGAAACACTGAAGCTTTCTTT,CASTMVGGNTEAFF,TRBV12-3/TRBV12-4,many,-,TRBJ1-1
TGTGCCAGCAGCTCCAGGGTCTACGAGCAGTACTTC,CASSSRVYEQYF,TRBV13,-,-,TRBJ2-7
TGTGCCAGCAGTAGGGACACTGAAGCTTTCTTT,CASSRDTEAFF,TRBV6-1,many,-,TRBJ1-1
TGTGCCAGCAGTCGGTTATTGGACGTCGATAGCAATCAGCCCCAGCATTTT,CASSRLLDVDSNQPQHF,TRBV12-3/TRBV12-4,many,-,TRBJ1-5
TGTGCCAGCAGCGCGGGACAGGCGAACACTGAAGCTTTCTTT,CASSAGQANTEAFF,TRBV6-1,many,TRBD1,TRBJ1-1
TGCGCCAGCAGCTTGGATGGGCAGGGATACGGCACTGAAGCTTTCTTT,CASSLDGQGYGTEAFF,TRBV5-1,few,-,TRBJ1-1
TGTGCCAGCAGCTTATACACAGGGGCGAACACCGGGGAGCTGTTTTTT,CASSLYTGANTGELFF,TRBV7-2,-,TRBD1,TRBJ2-2